This is a list of T cell receptor beta chains from one sample in a study of a mutant IDH1 vaccine in newly diagnosed glioma. No antigen has been identified for these receptors. Some clones are missing from TCRdb's copy, which holds only in-frame ones; the method was immunoSEQ multiplex PCR. Counted here are tens of thousands of clones, roughly 74% occurring once; the ten biggest clones make up over 4%. Sample: PBMCs, taken from a glioma patient whose treatment included an IDH1 peptide vaccine. The receptors were gathered from a man in his fifties with glioma. CDR3s include the opening cysteine and the closing phenylalanine or tryptophan. Fields, in order: clone size, V gene, J gene, D gene, CDR3 DNA, CDR3 protein. D genes are given only for firm matches. A row's size may be missing; if present it is once, few, many or a size class.

-	TRBV4-3	TRBJ2-3	-	TGCGCCAGCAGCCAAGATAGGGGGCGGGGTATTCAAGATACGCAGTATTTT	CASSQDRGRGIQDTQYF
-	TRBV5-1	TRBJ1-4	-	TGCGCCAGCAGCTTGTATGGTTATAATGAAAAACTGTTTTTT	CASSLYGYNEKLFF
-	TRBV28	TRBJ2-6	-	TGTGCCAGCACCCCATATCCTGCGCGGGGCTCTGGGGCCAACGTCCTGACTTTC	CASTPYPARGSGANVLTF
-	TRBV2	TRBJ1-6	-	TGTGCCAGCAGCCTGGGTGGGTTTATGAGCTCCTATAATTCACCCCTCCACTTT	CASSLGGFMSSYNSPLHF
-	TRBV25-1	TRBJ2-2	TRBD1	TGTGCCAGCAGTGATTTTGACAGGGCCACCGGGGAGCTGTTTTTT	CASSDFDRATGELFF
-	TRBV7-9	TRBJ1-2	-	TGTGCCAGCAGACCCCCATTTCGGTGGGGTTATTCTGGCTACACCTTC	CASRPPFRWGYSGYTF
-	TRBV5-1	TRBJ1-6	-	TGCGCCAGCAGCTTGGACAGGCGGCCTTCACCCCTCCACTTT	CASSLDRRPSPLHF
-	TRBV2	TRBJ1-1	-	TGTGCCAGCAGAGAGGGGGTTAAAACTGAAGCTTTCTTT	CASREGVKTEAFF
-	TRBV10-3	TRBJ1-2	TRBD1	TGTGCCATCACGGCAGGGGGCGCGGGAGGCTACACCTTC	CAITAGGAGGYTF
medium-sized	TRBV9	TRBJ2-7	TRBD2	TGTGCCAGCAGCGCCCCGGGACTAGCGAGAACCTACGAGCAGTACTTC	CASSAPGLARTYEQYF
-	TRBV27	TRBJ1-1	-	TGTGCCAGCAGCCTCTCGGACCGGAATGAAGCTTTCTTT	CASSLSDRNEAFF
-	TRBV18	TRBJ2-7	TRBD1	TGTGCCAGCTCACCACCCATGGGACAGGGGTACTCCTACGAGCAGTACTTC	CASSPPMGQGYSYEQYF
few	TRBV30	TRBJ1-1	-	TGTGCTTATGGACAGACTGAAGCTTTCTTT	CAYGQTEAFF
-	TRBV15	TRBJ2-7	-	TGTGCCACCAGCAGAGATCGTGGGACTGGATCCTACGAGCAGTACTTC	CATSRDRGTGSYEQYF
-	TRBV6-6	TRBJ1-2	TRBD1	TGTGCCAGCAGCCAACAGGGGGCAAATGGCTACACCTTC	CASSQQGANGYTF
-	TRBV7-2	TRBJ2-3	-	TGTGCCAGCAGCTTAGCCTGGGGACCCACGAATACGCAGTATTTT	CASSLAWGPTNTQYF
-	TRBV4-3	TRBJ2-3	TRBD1	TGCGCCAGCAGCCAACACCAGGGGGCGCAAGGGACAGATACGCAGTATTTT	CASSQHQGAQGTDTQYF
-	TRBV2	TRBJ1-1	-	TGTGCCAGCAGCCAACGGAAGGGTGGGAGCACTGAAGCTTTCTTT	CASSQRKGGSTEAFF
-	TRBV21-1	TRBJ2-5	-	TGTGCCAGCAGCAAAGTGGGCAGCAAAGAGACCCAGTACTTC	CASSKVGSKETQYF
-	TRBV30	TRBJ2-7	-	TGTGCCTGGAGTGCGAATTCCTACGAGCAGTACTTC	CAWSANSYEQYF
few	TRBV28	TRBJ2-7	TRBD1	TGTGCCAGCAACAAGCAAAACCCGGGACAGTCCTACGAGCAGTACTTC	CASNKQNPGQSYEQYF
-	TRBV5-1	TRBJ1-3	-	TGCGCCAGCAGCTTGGTAGTAGGATCCGGAAACACCATATATTTT	CASSLVVGSGNTIYF
-	TRBV2	TRBJ1-5	-	TGTGCCAGCAGTTGGGGCGGCAATCAGCCCCAGCATTTT	CASSWGGNQPQHF
-	TRBV19	TRBJ1-6	-	TGTGCCAGTTCAGACACCCATAATTCACCCCTCCACTTT	CASSDTHNSPLHF
-	TRBV2	TRBJ1-5	-	TGTGCCAGCACCTTCGGGGGGGCAATCAATCAGCCCCAGCATTTT	CASTFGGAINQPQHF
-	TRBV12-5	TRBJ2-1	TRBD1	TGTGCTAGTGGTCTGGACAGGGGATACGAGCAGTTCTTC	CASGLDRGYEQFF
-	TRBV30	TRBJ1-4	TRBD1	TGTGCCTGGGACAGGGGGCTTAATGAAAAACTGTTTTTT	CAWDRGLNEKLFF
-	TRBV27	TRBJ1-1	-	TGTGCCAGCAGCTATACGGGTGACTCTGAAGCTTTCTTT	CASSYTGDSEAFF
-	TRBV2	TRBJ2-1	TRBD1	TGTGCCAGCAGATCGACAGGGGAGGTCTACAATGAGCAGTTCTTC	CASRSTGEVYNEQFF
-	TRBV5-4	TRBJ2-5	-	TGTGCCAGCAGCTTGGAATGGTCGACTAGAACAGAGACCCAGTACTTC	CASSLEWSTRTETQYF
-	TRBV4-1	TRBJ1-5	-	TGCGCCAGCAGCCCACGAGAGGGACGGAGCAATCAGCCCCAGCATTTT	CASSPREGRSNQPQHF